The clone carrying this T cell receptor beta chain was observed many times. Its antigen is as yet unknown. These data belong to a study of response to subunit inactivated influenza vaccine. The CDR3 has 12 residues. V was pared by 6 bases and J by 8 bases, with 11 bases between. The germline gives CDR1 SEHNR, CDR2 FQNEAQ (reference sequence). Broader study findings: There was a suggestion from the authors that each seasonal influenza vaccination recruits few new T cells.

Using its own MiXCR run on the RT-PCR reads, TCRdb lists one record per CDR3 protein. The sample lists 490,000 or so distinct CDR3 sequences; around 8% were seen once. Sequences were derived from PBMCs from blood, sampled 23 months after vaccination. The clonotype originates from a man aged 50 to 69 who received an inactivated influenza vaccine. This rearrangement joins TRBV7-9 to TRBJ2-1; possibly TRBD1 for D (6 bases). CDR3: CASRQGGDEQFF. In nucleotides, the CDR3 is TGTGCCAGCAGACAGGGTGGGGATGAGCAGTTCTTC.